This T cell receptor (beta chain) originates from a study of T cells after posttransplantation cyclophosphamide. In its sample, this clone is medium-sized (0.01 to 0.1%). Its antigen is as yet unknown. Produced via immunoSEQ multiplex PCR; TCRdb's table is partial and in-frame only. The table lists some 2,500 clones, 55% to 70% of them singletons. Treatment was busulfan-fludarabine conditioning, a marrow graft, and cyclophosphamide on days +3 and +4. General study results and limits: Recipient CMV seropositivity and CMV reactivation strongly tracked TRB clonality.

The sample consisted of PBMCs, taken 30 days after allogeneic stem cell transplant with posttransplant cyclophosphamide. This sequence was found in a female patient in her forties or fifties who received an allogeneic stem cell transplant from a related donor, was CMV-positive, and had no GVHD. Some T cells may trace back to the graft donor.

As DNA, the CDR3 is TGTGCCAGCAGCTCGACAGGGAGCTCTGGAAACACCATATATTTT. Residues: CASSSTGSSGNTIYF. The V and J genes are TRBV7-9 and TRBJ1-3; 7 bases fit TRBD1. The trim removed 4 bases at V and 0 bases at J, leaving 3 bases unmatched. CDR3 size: 15 residues. CDR1 and CDR2 from the germline V gene are SEHNR and FQNEAQ (reference sequence).